This TCR beta chain derives from a study of OX40 agonist ivuxolimab in advanced cancers. Across the study: Participants, 65% to 85% male, averaged about 59 years of age, ranging from 23 to 79. Study-level points and caveats: Expanded clones tended on average to be more numerous among CD8+ T cells than CD4+. Among the least clonally expanded were partial responders at 0.1-3.0 mg/kg. Dosing at 0.1 to 3.0 mg/kg was accompanied by clonal expansion of CD4+ and CD8+ blood T cells by week 6.

The CDR3 contains 16 residues. CDR1 SGHAT and CDR2 FQNNGV come from the germline V gene. V shed 5 bases, J shed 5 bases, and the junction held 13 bases outside the gene matches. On this clone itself: Its antigen is not identified.

TCRdb's copy holds only in-frame clones and misses some; the assay was immunoSEQ multiplex PCR. Here the sample spans tens of thousands of clones, roughly 83% being singletons. Sequenced material: CD4+ or CD8+ T cells sorted from blood, taken in a trial of the OX40 agonist ivuxolimab. The gene calls are TRBV11-2 and TRBJ1-1; 8 positions match TRBD1. The TCR was taken from an adult with an advanced solid tumor such as melanoma, head and neck, liver or kidney cancer. The CDR3, as DNA: TGTGCCAGCAGCCCAACGGGACAGGAACGTTTTACTGAAGCTTTCTTT. Translated: CASSPTGQERFTEAFF.